The 8 T cell receptor beta chains presented below share a single source sample, sequenced in a study of cytomegalovirus exposure and HLA in healthy donors. Use of 60 Vbeta and 13 Jbeta primers characterized the PCR. The method was immunoSEQ multiplex PCR; TCRdb's version includes in-frame clones alone and lacks a portion of them. The sample yields tens of thousands of clones, around 74% seen once. Sequences were obtained from PBMCs. These receptors were taken from a human donor in good health.

This chain links TRBV4-2 with TRBJ1-2, with D hard to call. The CDR3 is made up of 14 amino acids. Looked up from germline, CDR1 is LGHNA and CDR2 is YNFKEQ. The V and J ends lost 0 bases and 5 bases respectively, with 10 bases between them. The CDR3 DNA is TGTGCCAGCAGCCAAGACCCAGCAGGATATGGCTACACCTTC. This translates into CASSQDPAGYGYTF.

The CDR3 DNA reads TGTGCCAGCAGCTTACAGGGGGCTTACACTGAAGCTTTCTTT. It specifies CASSLQGAYTEAFF. The chain has TRBV5-4 and TRBJ1-1, with 9 bases identical to TRBD1. V trimming: 2 bases; J trimming: 3 bases; junction bases outside the gene matches: 2. CDR1 SGHNT and CDR2 YYREEE come from the germline V gene (reference sequence). This CDR3 spans 14 amino acids.

The rearrangement joins TRBV30 to TRBJ1-5; 8 nucleotides align to TRBD1. V trimming: 5 bases; J trimming: 2 bases; junction bases outside the gene matches: 8. Looked up from germline, CDR1 is GTSNPN and CDR2 is SVGIG (reference sequence). This CDR3 is built from 15 residues. CDR3 sequence (DNA): TGTGCCTGGGAGCCGACAGGGGATGGCAATCAGCCCCAGCATTTT. It encodes CAWEPTGDGNQPQHF.

This chain uses TRBV9 with TRBJ2-5, with 7 nucleotides matching TRBD1. The J segment lost 5 bases and the V segment lost 3 bases, leaving 7 bases of the junction unmatched. There are 14 residues in the CDR3. Germline V lookup: CDR1 SGDLS, CDR2 YYNGEE. Written as DNA, the CDR3 is TGTGCCAGCAGCGCCTATGACAGGGTTGAGACCCAGTACTTC. Protein sequence: CASSAYDRVETQYF.

This clone was detected only a few times. The chain carries TRBV9 and TRBJ1-2; the D gene is possibly TRBD1 (6 bases). Germline lookup yields CDR1 SGDLS and CDR2 YYNGEE. CDR3 length: 17 amino acids. V gave up 2 bases and J gave up 4 bases, with 21 bases separating them. The CDR3 coding sequence is TGTGCCAGCAGCGTGGGGGGGTCCTGGCGGGGGCCCTATGGCTACACCTTC. Translated, it gives CASSVGGSWRGPYGYTF.

V usage is TRBV7-3 and J usage is TRBJ1-1; 9 bases are a match to TRBD1. CDR1 and CDR2 (germline): SGHTA, FQGTGA. This CDR3 comprises 15 residues. J lost 3 bases, V lost 5 bases, and 7 bases had no gene match. The CDR3 here is CASSPTGGMDTEAFF. As DNA, the CDR3 is TGTGCCAGCAGCCCAACAGGGGGCATGGACACTGAAGCTTTCTTT.

This sequence joins TRBV27 and TRBJ1-2; the match to TRBD1 covers 9 bases. CDR1 and CDR2 (germline): MNHEY, SMNVEV (reference sequence). With 5 bases clipped from V and 6 bases from J, the junction kept 13 bases outside the gene matches. This CDR3 comprises 16 residues. CDR3 sequence: CASSRTPGQGNDGYTF. The CDR3 nucleotides are TGTGCCAGCAGTCGTACTCCGGGACAGGGAAATGATGGCTACACCTTC.

This clone was recorded once. The rearrangement joins TRBV30 to TRBJ1-2; perhaps TRBD1 as D (6 bases). This CDR3 has 17 residues. Per the germline V gene, CDR1 is GTSNPN and CDR2 is SVGIG (reference sequence). V was trimmed by 7 bases and J by 8 bases, leaving 32 bases between them. CDR3 residues: CASYSLQGVGGPEGYTF. CDR3 nucleotides: TGTGCCTCGTACTCATTACAGGGCGTGGGTGGCCCGGAAGGCTACACCTTC.